The 7 T cell receptor beta chains presented below share a single source sample, sequenced in a study of blood T cells in healthy people across ages. The use of a sample-barcoded 5' primer and a J-beta primer mix characterized a second PCR of about 7 to 12 cycles. Via MiXCR, TCRdb re-called the 5' RACE reads, giving one row per CDR3 protein. The table shows 600,000 to 800,000 distinct CDR3 sequences, with approximately 52% occurring only once. Sequencing used blood. These receptors were collected from an elderly woman in good health.

This chain connects TRBV20-1 to TRBJ1-5; unclear D gene. Germline-derived CDR1 and CDR2 are DFQATT and SNEGSKA (reference sequence). The CDR3 has 14 residues. Trimming took off 6 bases at V and 7 bases at J, with 19 bases between the two ends. The CDR3 is CSALEEVQDQPQHF. The CDR3 nucleotides are TGCAGTGCCCTAGAGGAGGTTCAGGACCAGCCCCAGCATTTT.

The V and J genes are TRBV12-3 or TRBV12-4 and TRBJ2-3, with 9 nucleotides matching TRBD2. V lost 1 base and J lost 3; bases outside the gene matches: 5. The CDR3 is made up of 16 amino acids. CDR3 loop: CASSLGAAGGTDTQYF. CDR3 DNA sequence: TGTGCCAGCAGTTTAGGGGCAGCGGGAGGAACAGATACGCAGTATTTT.

The rearrangement links TRBV6-2 or TRBV6-3 to TRBJ2-7; D may correspond to TRBD1 or TRBD2 (6 bases each). The CDR3 totals 15 residues. Between the trimmed V and J ends, which lost 2 bases and 0 bases, there was a span of 11 bases. Looked up from germline, CDR1 is MNHEY and CDR2 is SVGEGT. Here the CDR3 reads CASSYGRGPSYEQYF. The CDR3 DNA reads as TGTGCCAGCAGTTACGGACGGGGGCCCTCCTACGAGCAGTACTTC.

V usage is TRBV20-1 and J usage is TRBJ2-3; tentative D call: TRBD2 (5 bases). The CDR3 is 14 residues long. The germline V gene encodes CDR1 DFQATT and CDR2 SNEGSKA (reference sequence). Trimming pared 0 bases from V and 9 bases from J, leaving 16 bases between. CDR3 sequence: CSAREASLKSTQYF. The CDR3 DNA sequence: TGCAGTGCTAGAGAGGCTAGCTTAAAAAGCACGCAGTATTTT.

This chain uses TRBV3-1 with TRBJ2-3; D is unclear. V was pared by 7 bases and J by 0 bases, with 11 bases between. In germline, CDR1 is LGHDT, CDR2 YNNKEL (reference sequence). The CDR3 runs 14 residues. Here the CDR3 DNA reads TGTGCCAGCACATCTTGGGGAAGCACAGATACGCAGTATTTT. Its protein product is CASTSWGSTDTQYF.

The gene calls are TRBV27 and TRBJ2-5; 9 bases align to TRBD1. This CDR3 contains 15 residues. CDR1 is MNHEY, CDR2 SMNVEV, per germline (reference sequence). Trimming took 4 bases from V and 5 from J; bases not matched to a gene: 8. CDR3 sequence: CASSWGTGKMETQYF. CDR3 in DNA: TGTGCCAGCAGTTGGGGGACAGGGAAAATGGAGACCCAGTACTTC.

The rearrangement links TRBV6-1 to TRBJ1-1; D is unclear. From germline, CDR1 is MNHNS and CDR2 SASEGT. Trimming took 8 bases from V and 0 from J, leaving 10 bases between them. The length of the CDR3 is 13 residues. CDR3 region: CASLTVMNTEAFF. The CDR3 nucleotides are TGTGCCAGCCTGACGGTAATGAACACTGAAGCTTTCTTT.